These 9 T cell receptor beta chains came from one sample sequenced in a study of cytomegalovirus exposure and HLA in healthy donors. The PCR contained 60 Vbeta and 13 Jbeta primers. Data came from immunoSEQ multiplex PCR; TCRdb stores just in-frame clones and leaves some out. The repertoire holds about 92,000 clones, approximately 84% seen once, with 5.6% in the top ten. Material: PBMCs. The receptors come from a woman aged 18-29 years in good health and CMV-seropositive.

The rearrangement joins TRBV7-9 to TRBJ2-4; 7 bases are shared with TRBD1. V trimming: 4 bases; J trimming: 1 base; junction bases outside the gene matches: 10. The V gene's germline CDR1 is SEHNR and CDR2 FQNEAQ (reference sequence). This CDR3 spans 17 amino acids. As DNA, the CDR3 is TGTGCCAGCAGCTCTTCAGACAGGGACGGGGCCAAAAACATTCAGTACTTC. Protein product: CASSSSDRDGAKNIQYF.

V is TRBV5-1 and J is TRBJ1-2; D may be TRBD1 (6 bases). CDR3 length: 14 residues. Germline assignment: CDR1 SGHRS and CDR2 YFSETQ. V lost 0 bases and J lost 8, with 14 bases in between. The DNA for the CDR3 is TGCGCCAGCAGCTTGGTCCGGACAGTCGACGGCTACACCTTC. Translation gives CASSLVRTVDGYTF. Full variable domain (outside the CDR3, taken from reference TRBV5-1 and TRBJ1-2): KAGVTQTPRYLIKTRGQQVTLSCSPISGHRSVSWYQQTPGQGLQFLFEYFSETQRNKGNFPGRFSGRQFSNSRSEMNVSTLELGDSALYLCASSLVRTVDGYTFGSGTRLTVV.

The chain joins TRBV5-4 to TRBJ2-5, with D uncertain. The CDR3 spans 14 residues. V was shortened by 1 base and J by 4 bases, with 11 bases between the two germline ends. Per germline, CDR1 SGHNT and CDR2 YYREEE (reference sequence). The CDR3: CASSLKTGLETQYF. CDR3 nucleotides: TGTGCCAGCAGCTTGAAAACGGGTCTAGAGACCCAGTACTTC.

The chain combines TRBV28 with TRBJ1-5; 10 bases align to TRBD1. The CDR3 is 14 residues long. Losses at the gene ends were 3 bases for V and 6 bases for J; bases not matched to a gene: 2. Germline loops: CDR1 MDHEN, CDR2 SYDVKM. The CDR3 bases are TGTGCCAGCAGTTTTTGGACAGGGGGTCAGCCCCAGCATTTT. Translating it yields CASSFWTGGQPQHF.

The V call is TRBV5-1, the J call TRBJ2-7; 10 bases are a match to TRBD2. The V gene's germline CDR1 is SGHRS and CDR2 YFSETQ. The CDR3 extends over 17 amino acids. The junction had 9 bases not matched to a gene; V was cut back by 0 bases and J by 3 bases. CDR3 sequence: CASSLASASGSFYEQYF. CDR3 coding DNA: TGCGCCAGCAGCTTGGCTTCCGCTAGCGGGAGCTTCTACGAGCAGTACTTC.

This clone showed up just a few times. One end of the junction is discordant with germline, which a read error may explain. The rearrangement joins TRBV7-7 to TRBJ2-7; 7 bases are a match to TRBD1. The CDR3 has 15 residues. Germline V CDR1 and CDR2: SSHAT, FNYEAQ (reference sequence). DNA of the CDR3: TGTGCTAGCAGCTTCAGACAGGGCCCATACTACGAGCAGTACTTC. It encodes CASSFRQGPYYEQYF.

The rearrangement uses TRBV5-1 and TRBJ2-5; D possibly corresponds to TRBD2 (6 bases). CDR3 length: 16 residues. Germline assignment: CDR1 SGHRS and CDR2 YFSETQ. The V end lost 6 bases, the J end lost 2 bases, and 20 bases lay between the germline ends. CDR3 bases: TGCGCCAGCACCTCCGTTGGCGGGGCGTCTCAAGAGACCCAGTACTTC. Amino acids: CASTSVGGASQETQYF.

The CDR3 DNA sequence: TGTGCCAGCAGCCCGGACAGGGAGGGCACCATATATTTT. It is translated as CASSPDREGTIYF. This chain uses TRBV5-4 with TRBJ1-3; 8 bases map to TRBD1. The V gene's germline CDR1 is SGHNT and CDR2 YYREEE (reference sequence). J was trimmed by 9 bases and V by 4 bases; bases with no gene match: 6. The CDR3 spans 13 residues. Using reference TRBV5-4 and TRBJ1-3 for the parts outside the CDR3, the full variable domain is ETGVTQSPTHLIKTRGQQVTLRCSSQSGHNTVSWYQQALGQGPQFIFQYYREEENGRGNFPPRFSGLQFPNYSSELNVNALELDDSALYLCASSPDREGTIYFGEGSWLTVV.

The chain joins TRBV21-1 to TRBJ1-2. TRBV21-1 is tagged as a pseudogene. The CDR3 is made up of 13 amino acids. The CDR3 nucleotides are TGTGCCAGCAGCCCCCGGGGGAACTATGGCTACACCTTC. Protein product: CASSPRGNYGYTF.